The clone carrying this T cell receptor (beta chain) was observed a handful of times. The antigen is unknown. The entry originates in a study of T cell repertoires in cytomegalovirus infection. Across the study: Use of recently identified HLA-C-restricted and well-studied HLA-B-restricted CMV epitopes was part of the study. CMV infection and matching HLA type were both indicated by public TCR beta signatures. General observations from the study: Dominating the ex vivo response were HLA-C-restricted CMV-specific TCR beta clonotypes. There were carriers of CMV plus the relevant HLA, and cumulative public TCR beta family frequency identified them.

TCRdb re-analysed the reads in MiXCR, keeping a single row per CDR3 protein. Found here are about half a million distinct CDR3 sequences, around 35% of them singletons; the top ten hold 15% to 20%. Germline V gene data show CDR1 as SEHNR and CDR2 as FQNEAQ (reference sequence). V was clipped by 3 bases and J by 2 bases; unmatched bases: 3. This CDR3 comprises 15 residues. The TCR sequence derives from a human donor in good health (CMV status not recorded). Some clones in this sample may be carry-over from other donors' samples. The V gene is TRBV7-9, the J gene TRBJ2-1; 8 positions match TRBD2. The starting material was cultured PBMCs, obtained from culture after CMV antigen stimulation. The CDR3 DNA reads as TGTGCCAGCAGCTTTACGACTAGCGCCTACAATGAGCAGTTCTTC. Amino acids: CASSFTTSAYNEQFF.